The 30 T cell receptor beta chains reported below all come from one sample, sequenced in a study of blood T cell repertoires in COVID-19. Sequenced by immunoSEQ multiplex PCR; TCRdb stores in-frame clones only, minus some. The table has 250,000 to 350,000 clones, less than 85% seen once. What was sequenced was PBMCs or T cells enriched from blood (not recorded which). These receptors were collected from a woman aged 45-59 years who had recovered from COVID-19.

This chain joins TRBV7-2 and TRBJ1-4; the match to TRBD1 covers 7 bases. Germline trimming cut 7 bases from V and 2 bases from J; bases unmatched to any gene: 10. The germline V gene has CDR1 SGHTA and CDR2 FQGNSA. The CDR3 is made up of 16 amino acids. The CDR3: CASTFRTGTTNEKLFF. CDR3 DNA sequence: TGTGCCAGCACCTTCAGGACAGGCACCACTAATGAAAAACTGTTTTTT.

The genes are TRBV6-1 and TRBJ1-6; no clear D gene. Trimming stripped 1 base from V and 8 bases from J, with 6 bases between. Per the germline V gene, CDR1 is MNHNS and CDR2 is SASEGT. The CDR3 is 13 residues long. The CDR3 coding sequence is TGTGCCAGCAGTGAAGTCGCGGATTCACCCCTCCACTTT. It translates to CASSEVADSPLHF.

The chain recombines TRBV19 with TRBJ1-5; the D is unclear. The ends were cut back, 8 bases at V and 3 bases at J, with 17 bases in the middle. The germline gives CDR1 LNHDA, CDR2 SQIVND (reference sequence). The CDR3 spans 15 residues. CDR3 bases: TGTGCCAGTTCCATCGGGGTATTTTTCAATCAGCCCCAGCATTTT. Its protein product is CASSIGVFFNQPQHF.

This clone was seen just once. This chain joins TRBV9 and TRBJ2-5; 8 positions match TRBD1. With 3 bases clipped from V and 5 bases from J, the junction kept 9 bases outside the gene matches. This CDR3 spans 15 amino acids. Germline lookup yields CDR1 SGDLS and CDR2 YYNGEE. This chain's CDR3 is CASSADRGRGETQYF. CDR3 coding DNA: TGTGCCAGCAGCGCTGACAGGGGTAGGGGGGAGACCCAGTACTTC. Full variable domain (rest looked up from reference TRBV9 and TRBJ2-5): DSGVTQTPKHLITATGQRVTLRCSPRSGDLSVYWYQQSLDQGLQFLIQYYNGEERAKGNILERFSAQQFPDLHSELNLSSLELGDSALYFCASSADRGRGETQYFGPGTRLLVL.

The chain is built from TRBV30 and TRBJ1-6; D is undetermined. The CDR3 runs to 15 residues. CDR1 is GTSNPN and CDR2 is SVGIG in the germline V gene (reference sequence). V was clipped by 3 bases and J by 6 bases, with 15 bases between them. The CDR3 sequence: CAWSGSRRFNSPLHF. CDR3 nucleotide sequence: TGTGCCTGGAGCGGGTCCCGGCGATTTAATTCACCCCTCCACTTT.

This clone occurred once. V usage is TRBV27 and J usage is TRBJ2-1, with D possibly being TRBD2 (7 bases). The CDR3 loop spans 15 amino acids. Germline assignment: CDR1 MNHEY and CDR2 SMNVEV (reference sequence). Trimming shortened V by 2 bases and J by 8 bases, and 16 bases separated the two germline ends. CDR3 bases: TGTGCCAGCAGTTTACCGGGGGGCCTACGAGATGAGCAGTTCTTC. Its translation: CASSLPGGLRDEQFF.

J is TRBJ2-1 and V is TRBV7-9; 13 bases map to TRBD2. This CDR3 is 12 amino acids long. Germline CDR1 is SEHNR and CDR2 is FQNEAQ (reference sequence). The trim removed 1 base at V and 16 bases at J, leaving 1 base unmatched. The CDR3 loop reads CASSLGTSGSFF. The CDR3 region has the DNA TGTGCCAGCAGCTTAGGGACTAGCGGGAGCTTCTTC.

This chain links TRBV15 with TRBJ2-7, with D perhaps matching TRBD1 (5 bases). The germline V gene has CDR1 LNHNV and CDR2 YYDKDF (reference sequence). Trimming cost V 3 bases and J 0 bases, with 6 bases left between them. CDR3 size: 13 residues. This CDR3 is CATSSGASYEQYF. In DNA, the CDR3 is TGTGCCACCAGCAGTGGGGCCTCCTACGAGCAGTACTTC.

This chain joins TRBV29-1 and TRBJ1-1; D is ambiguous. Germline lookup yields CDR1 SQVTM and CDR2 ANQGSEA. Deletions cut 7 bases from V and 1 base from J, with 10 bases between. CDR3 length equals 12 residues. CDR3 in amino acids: CSGSQRNTEAFF. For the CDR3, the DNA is TGCAGCGGGAGCCAAAGGAACACTGAAGCTTTCTTT.

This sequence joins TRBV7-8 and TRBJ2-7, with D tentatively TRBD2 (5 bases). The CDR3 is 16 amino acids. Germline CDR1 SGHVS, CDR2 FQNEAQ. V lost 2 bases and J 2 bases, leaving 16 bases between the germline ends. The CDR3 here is CASSLFGGPAPYEQYF. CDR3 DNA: TGTGCCAGCAGCTTATTCGGAGGCCCAGCTCCCTACGAGCAGTACTTC.

The chain's CDR3 is CATSRRGPIETQYF. The CDR3 coding sequence is TGTGCCACCAGTCGGAGGGGGCCCATAGAGACCCAGTACTTC. J is TRBJ2-5 and V is TRBV15; D perhaps matches TRBD1 (7 bases). Germline CDR1 reads LNHNV; CDR2 reads YYDKDF (reference sequence). Trimming removed 6 bases at V and 4 bases at J, with 15 bases between. This CDR3 comprises 14 residues.

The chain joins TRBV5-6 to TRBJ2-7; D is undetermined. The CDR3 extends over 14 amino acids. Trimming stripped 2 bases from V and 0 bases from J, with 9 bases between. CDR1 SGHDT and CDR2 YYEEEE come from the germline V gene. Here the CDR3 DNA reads TGTGCCAGCAGCTTTACAGAGAGCTCCTACGAGCAGTACTTC. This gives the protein CASSFTESSYEQYF.

For the CDR3, the DNA is TGTGCCAGCAGGAGGGTCTCTGGGGCCAACGTCCTGACTTTC. Translation: CASRRVSGANVLTF. The chain employs TRBV28 and TRBJ2-6, with D perhaps matching TRBD2 (5 bases). The germline CDR1 and CDR2 sequences are MDHEN and SYDVKM. The CDR3 spans 14 residues. V was trimmed by 6 bases and J by 0 bases, leaving 6 bases between them.

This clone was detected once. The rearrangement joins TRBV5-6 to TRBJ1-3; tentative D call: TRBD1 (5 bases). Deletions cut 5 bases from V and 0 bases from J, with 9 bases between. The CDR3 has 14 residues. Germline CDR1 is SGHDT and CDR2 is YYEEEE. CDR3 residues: CASRKGHSGNTIYF. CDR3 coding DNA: TGTGCCAGCAGAAAAGGACACTCTGGAAACACCATATATTTT.

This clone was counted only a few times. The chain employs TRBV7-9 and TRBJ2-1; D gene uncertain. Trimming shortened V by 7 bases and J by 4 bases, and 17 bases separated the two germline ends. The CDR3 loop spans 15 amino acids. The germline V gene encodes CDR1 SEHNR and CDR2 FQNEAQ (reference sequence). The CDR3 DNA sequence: TGTGCCAGCACCCCAAATCCAGATTTTTACAATGAGCAGTTCTTC. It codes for CASTPNPDFYNEQFF.

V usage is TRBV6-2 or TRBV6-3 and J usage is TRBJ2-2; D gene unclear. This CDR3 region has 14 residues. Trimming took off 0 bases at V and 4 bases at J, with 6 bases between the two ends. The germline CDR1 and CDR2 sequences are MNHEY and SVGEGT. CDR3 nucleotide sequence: TGTGCCAGCAGTTACTCGTCAGGCACCGGGGAGCTGTTTTTT. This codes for CASSYSSGTGELFF.

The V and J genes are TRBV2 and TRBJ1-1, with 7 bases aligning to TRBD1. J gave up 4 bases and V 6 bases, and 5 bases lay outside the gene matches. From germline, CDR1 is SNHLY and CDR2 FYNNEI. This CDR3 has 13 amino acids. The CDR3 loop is CASRGDRLTEAFF. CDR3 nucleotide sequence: TGTGCCAGCAGGGGGGACAGACTCACTGAAGCTTTCTTT.

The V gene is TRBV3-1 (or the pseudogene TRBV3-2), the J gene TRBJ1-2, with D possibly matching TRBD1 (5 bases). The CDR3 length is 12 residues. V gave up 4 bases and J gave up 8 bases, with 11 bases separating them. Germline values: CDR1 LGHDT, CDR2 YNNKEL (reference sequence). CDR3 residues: CASSLTGVGYTF. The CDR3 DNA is TGTGCCAGCAGCCTGACGGGGGTCGGCTACACCTTC.

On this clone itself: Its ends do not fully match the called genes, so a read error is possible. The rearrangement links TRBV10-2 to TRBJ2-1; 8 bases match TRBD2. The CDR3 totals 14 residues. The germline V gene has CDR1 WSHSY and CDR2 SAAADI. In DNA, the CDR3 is TGCGCCATCAGTAGCGGGAATGCCTACAATGAGCAGTTCTTC. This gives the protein CAISSGNAYNEQFF.

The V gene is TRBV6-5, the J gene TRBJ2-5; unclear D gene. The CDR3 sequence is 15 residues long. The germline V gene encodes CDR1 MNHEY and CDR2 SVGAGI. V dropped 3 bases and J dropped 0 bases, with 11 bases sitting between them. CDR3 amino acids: CASSYERKYQETQYF. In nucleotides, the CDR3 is TGTGCCAGCAGTTATGAGAGGAAGTACCAAGAGACCCAGTACTTC.

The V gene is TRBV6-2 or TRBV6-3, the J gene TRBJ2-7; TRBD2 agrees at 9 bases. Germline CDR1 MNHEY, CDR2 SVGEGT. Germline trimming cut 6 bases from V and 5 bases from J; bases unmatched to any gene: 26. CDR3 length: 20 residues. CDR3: CASSLDPGTELAGVHHEQYF. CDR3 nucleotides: TGTGCCAGCAGCCTAGATCCTGGGACGGAATTAGCGGGAGTGCACCACGAGCAGTACTTC.

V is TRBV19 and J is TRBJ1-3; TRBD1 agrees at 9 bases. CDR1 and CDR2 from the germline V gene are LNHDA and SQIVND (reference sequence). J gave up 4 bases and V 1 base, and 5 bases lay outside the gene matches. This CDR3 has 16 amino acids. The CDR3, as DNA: TGTGCCAGTAGTATAGGAGGACAGGGGACGGGAAACACCATATATTTT. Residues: CASSIGGQGTGNTIYF. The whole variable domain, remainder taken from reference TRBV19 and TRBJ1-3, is DGGITQSPKYLFRKEGQNVTLSCEQNLNHDAMYWYRQDPGQGLRLIYYSQIVNDFQKGDIAEGYSVSREKKESFPLTVTSAQKNPTAFYLCASSIGGQGTGNTIYFGEGSWLTVV.

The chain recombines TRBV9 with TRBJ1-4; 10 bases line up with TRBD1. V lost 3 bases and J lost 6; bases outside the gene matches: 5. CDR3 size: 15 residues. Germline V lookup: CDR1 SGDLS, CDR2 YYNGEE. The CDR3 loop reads CASSAGQGVDEKLFF. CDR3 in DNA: TGTGCCAGCAGCGCCGGACAGGGGGTTGATGAAAAACTGTTTTTT.

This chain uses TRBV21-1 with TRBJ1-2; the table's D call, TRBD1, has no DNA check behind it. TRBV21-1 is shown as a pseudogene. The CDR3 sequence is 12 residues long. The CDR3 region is CASSTKGHGYTF. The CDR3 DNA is TGTGCCAGCAGCACGAAGGGACACGGCTACACCTTC.

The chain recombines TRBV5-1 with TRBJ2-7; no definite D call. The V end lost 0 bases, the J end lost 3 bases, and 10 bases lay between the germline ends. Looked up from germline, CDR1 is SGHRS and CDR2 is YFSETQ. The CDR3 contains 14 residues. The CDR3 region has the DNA TGCGCCAGCAGCTTGGCTACAGAAGTCTACGAGCAGTACTTC. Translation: CASSLATEVYEQYF.

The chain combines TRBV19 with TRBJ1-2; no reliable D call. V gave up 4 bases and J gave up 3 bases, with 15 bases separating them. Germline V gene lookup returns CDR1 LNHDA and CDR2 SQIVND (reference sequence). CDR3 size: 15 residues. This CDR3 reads CASSTHRAGDYGYTF. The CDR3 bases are TGTGCCAGTAGTACACACCGCGCCGGGGACTATGGCTACACCTTC. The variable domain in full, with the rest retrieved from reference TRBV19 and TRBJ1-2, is DGGITQSPKYLFRKEGQNVTLSCEQNLNHDAMYWYRQDPGQGLRLIYYSQIVNDFQKGDIAEGYSVSREKKESFPLTVTSAQKNPTAFYLCASSTHRAGDYGYTFGSGTRLTVV.

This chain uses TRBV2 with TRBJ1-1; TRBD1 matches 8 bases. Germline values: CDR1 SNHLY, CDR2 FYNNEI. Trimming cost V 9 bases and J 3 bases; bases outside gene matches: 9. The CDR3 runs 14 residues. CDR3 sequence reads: CARRTGTGYTEAFF. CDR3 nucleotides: TGTGCCAGAAGGACAGGGACGGGGTACACTGAAGCTTTCTTT.

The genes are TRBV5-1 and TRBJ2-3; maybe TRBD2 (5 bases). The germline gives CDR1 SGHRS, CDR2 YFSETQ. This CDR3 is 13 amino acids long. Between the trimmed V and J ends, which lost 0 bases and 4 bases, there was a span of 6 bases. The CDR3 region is CASSLGESDTQYF. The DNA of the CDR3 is TGCGCCAGCAGCTTGGGGGAGTCAGATACGCAGTATTTT.

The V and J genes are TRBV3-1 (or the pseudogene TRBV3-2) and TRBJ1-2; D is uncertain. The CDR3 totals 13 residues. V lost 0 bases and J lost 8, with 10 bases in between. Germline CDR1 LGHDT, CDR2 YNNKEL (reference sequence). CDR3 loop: CASSQDQVWGYTF. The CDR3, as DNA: TGTGCCAGCAGCCAAGATCAGGTTTGGGGCTACACCTTC.

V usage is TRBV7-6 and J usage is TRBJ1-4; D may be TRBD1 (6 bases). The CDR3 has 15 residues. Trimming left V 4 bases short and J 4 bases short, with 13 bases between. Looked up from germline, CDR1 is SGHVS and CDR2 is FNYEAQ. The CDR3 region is CASSSGGRDNEKLFF. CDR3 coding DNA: TGTGCCAGCAGCTCCGGGGGGCGTGATAATGAAAAACTGTTTTTT.